These 10 T cell receptor beta chains originate from one sample sequenced in a study of post-analysis software for immune sequencing data. Notes on the study in general: TRBV segments more frequent in patients than in controls numbered roughly five and included TRBV5-6, TRBV5-1 and TRBV20-1.

Antigens of these TCRs are unknown. cDNA libraries of TCR beta carried unique molecular identifiers. TCRdb fed the PCR reads into MiXCR, producing one record per CDR3 protein. The sample shows about 620,000 distinct CDR3 sequences, roughly two fifths of them seen only once. Sequenced: blood. These receptors all come from a girl between 5 and 17 years old with multiple sclerosis.

The V and J genes are TRBV7-2 and TRBJ1-6, with D possibly TRBD1 on 5 matching bases. Germline CDR1 and CDR2: SGHTA and FQGNSA. Trimming cost V 5 bases and J 7 bases, with 12 bases left between them. The CDR3 is made up of 14 amino acids. The CDR3 coding sequence is TGTGCCAGCAGCCCGCGGGGGTTGAATTCACCCCTCCACTTT. Translating it yields CASSPRGLNSPLHF.

In this sample, this clonotype turned up a few times. V is TRBV5-1 and J is TRBJ1-2; D possibly corresponds to TRBD1 (5 bases). Per germline, CDR1 SGHRS and CDR2 YFSETQ. Trimming left V 4 bases short and J 7 bases short, with 14 bases between. The CDR3 covers 13 residues. This chain's CDR3 is CASSKDNSGGYTF. Here the CDR3 DNA reads TGCGCCAGCAGCAAGGACAATTCAGGTGGCTACACCTTC.

This clonotype was picked up a small number of times. This chain uses TRBV11-2 with TRBJ2-5, with TRBD1 matching 8 bases. The germline V gene has CDR1 SGHAT and CDR2 FQNNGV. The length of the CDR3 is 18 residues. V lost 0 bases and J lost 1; bases outside the gene matches: 10. The CDR3 loop is CASSLDQPGQETQETQYF. CDR3 coding DNA: TGTGCCAGCAGCTTAGACCAGCCGGGACAGGAGACCCAAGAGACCCAGTACTTC. The whole variable domain, remainder taken from reference TRBV11-2 and TRBJ2-5, is EAGVAQSPRYKIIEKRQSVAFWCNPISGHATLYWYQQILGQGPKLLIQFQNNGVVDDSQLPKDRFSAERLKGVDSTLKIQPAKLEDSAVYLCASSLDQPGQETQETQYFGPGTRLLVL.

J is TRBJ1-1 and V is TRBV29-1, with D possibly matching TRBD1 (6 bases). V lost 7 bases to trimming and J lost 2 bases, with 17 bases between them. This CDR3 is built from 14 residues. From germline, CDR1 is SQVTM and CDR2 ANQGSEA. CDR3 coding DNA: TGCAGCGGTCGTCCAACACAGGGTAACACTGAAGCTTTCTTT. As protein: CSGRPTQGNTEAFF.

The chain has TRBV14 and TRBJ2-7; D not certain. The CDR3 length is 12 residues. V was cut by 4 bases and J by 0 bases, with 4 bases left in between. Germline CDR1 SGHDN, CDR2 FVKESK. CDR3 amino acids: CASSRNSYEQYF. Written as DNA, the CDR3 is TGTGCCAGCAGCCGGAACTCCTACGAGCAGTACTTC. Filled out from reference TRBV14 and TRBJ2-7, the complete variable domain reads EAGVTQFPSHSVIEKGQTVTLRCDPISGHDNLYWYRRVMGKEIKFLLHFVKESKQDESGMPNNRFLAERTGGTYSTLKVQPAELEDSGVYFCASSRNSYEQYFGPGTRLTVT.

The V and J genes are TRBV5-1 and TRBJ1-4, with D unclear. The CDR3 runs 13 residues. V dropped 0 bases and J dropped 2 bases, with 2 bases sitting between them. Germline CDR1 SGHRS, CDR2 YFSETQ. DNA for the CDR3: TGCGCCAGCAGCTTGGACACTAATGAAAAACTGTTTTTT. This encodes CASSLDTNEKLFF.

This clonotype has more than one count but fewer than ten. The chain employs TRBV20-1 and TRBJ2-3, with 7 bases fitting TRBD2. This CDR3 contains 12 residues. With V trimmed by 7 bases and J by 5 bases, 6 bases remained unmatched. The germline V gene encodes CDR1 DFQATT and CDR2 SNEGSKA (reference sequence). The CDR3 protein is CSVPGLKDTQYF. DNA for the CDR3: TGCAGTGTCCCGGGACTAAAAGATACGCAGTATTTT.

The chain combines TRBV20-1 with TRBJ2-7, with 7 positions matching TRBD1. V shed 1 base and J 3 bases; nucleotides not matched to a gene: 15. CDR3 length: 17 amino acids. Germline CDR1 is DFQATT and CDR2 is SNEGSKA (reference sequence). CDR3 DNA sequence: TGCAGTGCTAGAGTAAAATTATTTAGGACAGGCGACTACGAGCAGTACTTC. Residues: CSARVKLFRTGDYEQYF.

The CDR3 DNA reads TGCGCCAGCAGCTGGGGACCCGAGCAGTTCTTC. Translated: CASSWGPEQFF. The chain joins TRBV5-1 to TRBJ2-1; the D gene could be TRBD1 or TRBD2 (5 bases each). With 3 bases removed from V and 10 bases from J, the gap between germline ends came to 8 bases. The CDR3 length is 11 residues. From germline, CDR1 is SGHRS and CDR2 YFSETQ.

The chain couples TRBV20-1 to TRBJ2-7; TRBD1 agrees at 8 bases. Germline V CDR1 and CDR2: DFQATT, SNEGSKA (reference sequence). The CDR3 runs to 14 residues. J was trimmed by 2 bases and V by 0 bases; bases with no gene match: 3. CDR3 DNA sequence: TGCAGTGCTAGAGATAGCAGGGGGCCCTACGAGCAGTACTTC. It codes for CSARDSRGPYEQYF.